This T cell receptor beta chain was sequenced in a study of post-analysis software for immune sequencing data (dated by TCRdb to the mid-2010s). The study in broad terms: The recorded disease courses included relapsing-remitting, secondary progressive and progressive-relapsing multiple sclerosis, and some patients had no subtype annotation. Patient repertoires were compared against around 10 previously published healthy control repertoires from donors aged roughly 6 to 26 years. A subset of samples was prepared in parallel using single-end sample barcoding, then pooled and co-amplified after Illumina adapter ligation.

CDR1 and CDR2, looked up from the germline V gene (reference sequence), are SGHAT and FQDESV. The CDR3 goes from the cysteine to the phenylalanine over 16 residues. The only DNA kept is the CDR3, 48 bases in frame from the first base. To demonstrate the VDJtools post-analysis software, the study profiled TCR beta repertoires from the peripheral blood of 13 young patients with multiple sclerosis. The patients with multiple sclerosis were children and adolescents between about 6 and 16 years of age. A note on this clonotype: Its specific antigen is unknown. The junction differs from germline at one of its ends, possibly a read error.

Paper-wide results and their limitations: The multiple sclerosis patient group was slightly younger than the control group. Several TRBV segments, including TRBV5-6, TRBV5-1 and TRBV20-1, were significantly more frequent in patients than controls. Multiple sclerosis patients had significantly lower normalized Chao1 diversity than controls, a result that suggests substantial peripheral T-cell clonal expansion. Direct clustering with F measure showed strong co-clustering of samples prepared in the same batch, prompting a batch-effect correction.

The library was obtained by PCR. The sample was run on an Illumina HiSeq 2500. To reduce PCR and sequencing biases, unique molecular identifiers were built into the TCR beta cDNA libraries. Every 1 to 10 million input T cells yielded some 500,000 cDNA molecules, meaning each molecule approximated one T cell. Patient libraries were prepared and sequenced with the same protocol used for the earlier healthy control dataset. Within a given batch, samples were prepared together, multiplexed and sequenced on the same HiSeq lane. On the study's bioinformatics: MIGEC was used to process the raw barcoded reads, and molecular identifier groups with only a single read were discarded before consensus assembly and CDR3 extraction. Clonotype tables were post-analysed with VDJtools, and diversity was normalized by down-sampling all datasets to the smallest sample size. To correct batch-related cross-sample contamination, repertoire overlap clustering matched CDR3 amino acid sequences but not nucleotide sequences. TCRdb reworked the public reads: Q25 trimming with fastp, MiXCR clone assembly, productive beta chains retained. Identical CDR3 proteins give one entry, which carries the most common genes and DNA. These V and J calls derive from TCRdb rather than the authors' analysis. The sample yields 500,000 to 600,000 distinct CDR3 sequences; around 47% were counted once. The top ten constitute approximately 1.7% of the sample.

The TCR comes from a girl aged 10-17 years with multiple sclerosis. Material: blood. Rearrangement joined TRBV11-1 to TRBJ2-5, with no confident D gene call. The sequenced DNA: TGTGCCAGCAGCCAAAGAGTGGGCAGACACCATGAGACCCAGTACTTC. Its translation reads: CASSQRVGRHHETQYF.